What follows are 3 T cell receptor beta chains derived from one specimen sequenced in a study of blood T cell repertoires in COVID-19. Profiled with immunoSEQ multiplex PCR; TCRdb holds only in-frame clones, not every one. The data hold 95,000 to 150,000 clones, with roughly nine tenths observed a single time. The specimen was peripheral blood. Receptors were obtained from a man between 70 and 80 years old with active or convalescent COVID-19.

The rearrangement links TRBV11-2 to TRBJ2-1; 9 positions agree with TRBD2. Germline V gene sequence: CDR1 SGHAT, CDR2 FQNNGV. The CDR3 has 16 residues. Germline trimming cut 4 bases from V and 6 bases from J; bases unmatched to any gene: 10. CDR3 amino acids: CASSSLPSGILNEQFF. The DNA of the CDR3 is TGTGCCAGCAGCTCACTGCCTAGCGGGATTCTCAATGAGCAGTTCTTC.

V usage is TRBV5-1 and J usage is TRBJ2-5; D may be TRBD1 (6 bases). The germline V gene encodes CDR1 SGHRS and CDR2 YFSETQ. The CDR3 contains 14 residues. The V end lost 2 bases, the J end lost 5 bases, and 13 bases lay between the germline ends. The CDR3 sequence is CASSFGVGAETQYF. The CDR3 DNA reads TGCGCCAGCAGCTTCGGGGTGGGGGCTGAGACCCAGTACTTC. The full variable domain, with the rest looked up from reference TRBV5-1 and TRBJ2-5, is KAGVTQTPRYLIKTRGQQVTLSCSPISGHRSVSWYQQTPGQGLQFLFEYFSETQRNKGNFPGRFSGRQFSNSRSEMNVSTLELGDSALYLCASSFGVGAETQYFGPGTRLLVL.

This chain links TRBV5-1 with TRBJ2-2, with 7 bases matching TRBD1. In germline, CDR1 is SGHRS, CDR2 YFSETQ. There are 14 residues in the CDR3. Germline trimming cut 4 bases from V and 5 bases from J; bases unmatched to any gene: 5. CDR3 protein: CASSQGQITGELFF. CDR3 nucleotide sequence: TGCGCCAGCAGCCAGGGACAGATTACCGGGGAGCTGTTTTTT.